The next 12 T cell receptor beta chains were all read from a single sample in a study of T cells after posttransplantation cyclophosphamide. Repertoires were generated with immunoSEQ multiplex PCR, while TCRdb's copy carries only in-frame clones and drops some. This repertoire lists around 34,000 clones without singletons; 6.5% to 7% sits in the top ten. Sequenced input: PBMCs. These receptors were obtained from a woman in her fifties or sixties in good health and a related stem cell transplant donor.

This clone occurred many times. The rearrangement links TRBV12-3 or TRBV12-4 to TRBJ2-7; unclear D gene. The CDR3 sequence is 14 residues long. V lost 10 bases to trimming and J lost 2 bases, with 18 bases between them. For the CDR3, the DNA is TGTGCCATCATAAAGGGTGAACAGACCTACGAGCAGTACTTC. Amino acids: CAIIKGEQTYEQYF.

This clone has at least ten counts. The chain couples TRBV12-3 or TRBV12-4 to TRBJ1-2; 7 positions agree with TRBD1. V shed 5 bases, J shed 6 bases, and the junction held 6 bases outside the gene matches. The CDR3 runs 13 residues. CDR3 DNA: TGTGCCAGCAGTCAGGGACAGAAACATGGCTACACCTTC. It is translated as CASSQGQKHGYTF.

This clone came up many times. V is TRBV11-2 and J is TRBJ2-7, with no clear D. Germline V lookup: CDR1 SGHAT, CDR2 FQNNGV. The ends were cut back, 4 bases at V and 5 bases at J, with 6 bases in the middle. CDR3 size: 11 residues. The CDR3 loop reads CASSSLDEQYF. The CDR3, as DNA: TGTGCCAGCAGCTCCCTAGACGAGCAGTACTTC.

This clone came up many times. The chain is built from TRBV19 and TRBJ2-5, with 10 bases that match TRBD2. With 9 bases clipped from V and 5 bases from J, the junction kept 12 bases outside the gene matches. This CDR3 is 15 amino acids long. Germline CDR1 is LNHDA and CDR2 is SQIVND (reference sequence). The CDR3 coding sequence is TGTGCCAGCGGTCTAGCGGGAGATTTAAGGGAGACCCAGTACTTC. It yields the protein CASGLAGDLRETQYF.

This clone was detected ten times or more. The V call is TRBV5-1, the J call TRBJ2-6, with 8 positions matching TRBD1. The germline V gene encodes CDR1 SGHRS and CDR2 YFSETQ. V trimming: 4 bases; J trimming: 0 bases; junction bases outside the gene matches: 9. This CDR3 has 18 amino acids. The CDR3 DNA reads TGCGCCAGCAGCCGAGAGGACAGGGCCCTCTCTGGGGCCAACGTCCTGACTTTC. It encodes CASSREDRALSGANVLTF.

This clone appeared many times. The rearrangement links TRBV12-3 or TRBV12-4 to TRBJ1-1, with D possibly being TRBD1 (6 bases). CDR3 size: 13 residues. V was trimmed by 10 bases and J by 5 bases, leaving 17 bases between them. CDR3 in amino acids: CAKSTGPGTEAFF. Here the CDR3 DNA reads TGTGCCAAATCCACAGGGCCTGGGACTGAAGCTTTCTTT.

At least ten counts were recorded for this clone. The chain links TRBV6-2 or TRBV6-3 to TRBJ1-1; 8 bases fit TRBD1. Germline CDR1 reads MNHEY; CDR2 reads SVGEGT. The CDR3 is 16 residues long. J gave up 3 bases and V 3 bases, and 9 bases lay outside the gene matches. Here the CDR3 reads CASSYSLGQGHTEAFF. CDR3 DNA sequence: TGTGCCAGCAGTTATTCACTCGGACAGGGCCACACTGAAGCTTTCTTT.

This clone was counted at least ten times. The chain combines TRBV28 with TRBJ2-2; D not certain. The CDR3 has 17 amino acids. With 1 base removed from V and 1 base from J, the gap between germline ends came to 13 bases. Germline CDR1 reads MDHEN; CDR2 reads SYDVKM. CDR3 bases: TGTGCCAGCAGTTTATTGGGCAGAGACATGAACACCGGGGAGCTGTTTTTT. Protein: CASSLLGRDMNTGELFF.

This clone was recorded at least ten times. The V call is TRBV7-2, the J call TRBJ2-7; D gene uncertain. Germline-derived CDR1 and CDR2 are SGHTA and FQGNSA. The CDR3 is 15 amino acids. V dropped 2 bases and J dropped 0 bases, with 11 bases sitting between them. This chain's CDR3 is CASSLRTASSYEQYF. The CDR3 coding sequence is TGTGCCAGCAGCTTAAGAACAGCCAGCTCCTACGAGCAGTACTTC. Full variable domain (remainder filled in from reference TRBV7-2 and TRBJ2-7): GAGVSQSPSNKVTEKGKDVELRCDPISGHTALYWYRQSLGQGLEFLIYFQGNSAPDKSGLPSDRFSAERTGGSVSTLTIQRTQQEDSAVYLCASSLRTASSYEQYFGPGTRLTVT.

This clone was counted at least ten times. The CDR3 DNA reads as TGTGCCAGCAGTTACTCGACTGACAGTTTTTTAGCCAAAAACATTCAGTACTTC. It yields the protein CASSYSTDSFLAKNIQYF. The chain uses TRBV6-2 or TRBV6-3 and TRBJ2-4, with D perhaps TRBD1 (5 bases). V lost 0 bases and J lost 0, with 15 bases in between. Germline CDR1 reads MNHEY; CDR2 reads SVGEGT. The CDR3 loop spans 18 amino acids.

This clone occurred many times. This rearrangement joins TRBV5-1 to TRBJ2-3, with TRBD2 matching 9 bases. Trimming cost V 1 base and J 4 bases; bases outside gene matches: 4. The V gene's germline CDR1 is SGHRS and CDR2 YFSETQ. CDR3 size: 15 residues. In nucleotides, the CDR3 is TGCGCCAGCAGCTTGTCGGCGGGAGGGTCAGATACGCAGTATTTT. The encoded protein is CASSLSAGGSDTQYF.

This clone was recorded many times. This chain links TRBV5-8 with TRBJ1-5; D ambiguous. Between the trimmed V and J ends, which lost 1 base and 8 bases, there was a span of 4 bases. Germline V gene data show CDR1 as SGHTS and CDR2 as YDEGEE. The CDR3 sequence is 11 residues long. The CDR3 reads CASSLTEPQHF. The CDR3 nucleotides read TGTGCCAGCAGCTTGACGGAGCCCCAGCATTTT.